Given below is one T cell receptor (beta chain) in context. What it binds is not known. The data were taken from a study of cytomegalovirus exposure and HLA in healthy donors. Study-wide points: Analysis was carried out at a later point, and it linked a missense DCLRE1C variant to TCR beta V- and J-gene trimming. Reports described diagnosis of cytomegalovirus status by the classifier as highly specific and sensitive. Across HLA loci, a later analysis found differing TCR association rates, with DRB1 most and HLA-C fewest.

PCR primers comprised 60 Vbeta and 13 Jbeta primers. Authors' processing steps: In a later analysis, of around 83 million unique beta chains, some 10 million appeared in at least two donors. The protocol was immunoSEQ multiplex PCR, while the TCRdb copy is restricted to in-frame clones and leaves out a portion. D and trimming were read from the DNA, whereas the V and J calls and clone size are those reported in that table. The sample lists about 130,000 clones, more than 75% seen once, with about 7.4% in the top ten. This TCR was sampled from a woman aged 45-65 years in good health and CMV-seropositive. Sequencing was carried out using PBMCs.

CDR3 sequence: CASSPTGANQPQHF. The CDR3 DNA follows: TGCGCCAGCAGCCCGACAGGGGCGAATCAGCCCCAGCATTTT. The gene calls are TRBV4-1 and TRBJ1-5; 8 nucleotides match TRBD1. The V segment lost 4 bases and the J segment 4 bases; nucleotides outside the gene matches: 3. The CDR3 consists of 14 residues. The germline V gene has CDR1 MGHRA and CDR2 YSYEKL.